This TCR beta chain was recovered during a study of T cell changes during pregnancy in multiple sclerosis. Only in-frame clones appear in the TCRdb table, and some are missing; sequencing was by immunoSEQ multiplex PCR. The sample contains tens of thousands of clones, roughly 94% of which appear only once. Germline V lookup: CDR1 MNHNS, CDR2 SASEGT. The CDR3 is made up of 18 amino acids. V lost 2 bases to trimming and J lost 5 bases, with 22 bases between them. This chain joins TRBV6-1 and TRBJ2-1; tentative D call: TRBD2 (6 bases). The clonotype comes from a female donor with multiple sclerosis, enrolled in a pregnancy study. This specimen was CD8+ T cells from peripheral blood mononuclear cells, taken before pregnancy. The CDR3 DNA reads TGTGCCAGCAGTGAATTACCCAGTCTAGCGCGATTAAACAATGAGCAGTTCTTC. It translates to CASSELPSLARLNNEQFF.